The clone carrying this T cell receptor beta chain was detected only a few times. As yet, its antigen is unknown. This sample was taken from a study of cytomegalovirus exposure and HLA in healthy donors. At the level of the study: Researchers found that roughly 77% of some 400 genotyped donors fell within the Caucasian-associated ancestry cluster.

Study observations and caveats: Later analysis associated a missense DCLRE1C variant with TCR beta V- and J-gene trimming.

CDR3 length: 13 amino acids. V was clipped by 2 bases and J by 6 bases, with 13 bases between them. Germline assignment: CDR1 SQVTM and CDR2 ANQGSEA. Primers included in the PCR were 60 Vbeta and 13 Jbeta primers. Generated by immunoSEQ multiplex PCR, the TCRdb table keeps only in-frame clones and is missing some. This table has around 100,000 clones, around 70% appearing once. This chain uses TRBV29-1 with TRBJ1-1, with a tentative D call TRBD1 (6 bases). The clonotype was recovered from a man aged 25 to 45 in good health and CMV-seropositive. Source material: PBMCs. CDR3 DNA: TGCAGCGTTGAATCCCACAGGGTAGCTGAAGCTTTCTTT. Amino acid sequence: CSVESHRVAEAFF.